This TCR beta chain was retrieved from a study of regulatory T cells in long-lasting Graves disease. Notes on the study in general: TRBV28 was favored in persistent disease, as were TRBJ1-2 and TRBJ2-5.

Time point: newly diagnosed GD, antithyroid drugs for less than 3 months. Preparation of the TCR library used RNA extracted from PBMCs. CDR3 length equals 16 residues. V gave up 6 bases and J gave up 2 bases; unmatched junction bases: 9. Germline CDR1 and CDR2: MNHNS and SASEGT. This clonotype was detected only a few times. Its specificity is unknown. Building of the TCR beta libraries involved iRepertoire HTBI primers and Arm-PCR of CDR3 regions. TCRdb reprocessed the multiplex PCR reads with MiXCR, giving one entry per CDR3 protein. The repertoire consists of 400,000 to 550,000 distinct CDR3 sequences, with 15% occurring once and the leading ten covering 16%. The data were also submitted as part of a second study, on T cells in Graves' hyperthyroidism and ophthalmopathy. As that study records: The HTBI primer set was used in a first-round RT-PCR of the TCR CDR3. Most thyroid clonotypes with frequency above 0.001 were detected in blood.

This chain links TRBV6-1 with TRBJ2-7; 11 bases fit TRBD2. The receptor was isolated from a woman in her twenties or thirties with Graves disease. Specimen: peripheral blood mononuclear cells (PBMCs), collected at new diagnosis, from a patient treated with antithyroid drugs. CDR3 sequence: CASSSALSGRAYEQYF. In DNA, the CDR3 is TGTGCCAGCAGCTCCGCCCTTAGCGGGAGGGCCTACGAGCAGTACTTC.